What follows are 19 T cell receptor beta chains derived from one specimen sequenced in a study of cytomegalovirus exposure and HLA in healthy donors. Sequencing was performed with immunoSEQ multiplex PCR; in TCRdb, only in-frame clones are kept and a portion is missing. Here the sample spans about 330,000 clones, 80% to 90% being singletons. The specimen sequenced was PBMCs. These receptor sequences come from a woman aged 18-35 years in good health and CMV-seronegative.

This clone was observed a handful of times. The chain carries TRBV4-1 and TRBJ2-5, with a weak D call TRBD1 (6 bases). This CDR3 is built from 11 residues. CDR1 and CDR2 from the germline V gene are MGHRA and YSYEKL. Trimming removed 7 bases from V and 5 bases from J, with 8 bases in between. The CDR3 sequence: CASTTGETQYF. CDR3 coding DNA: TGCGCCAGCACAACAGGGGAGACCCAGTACTTC.

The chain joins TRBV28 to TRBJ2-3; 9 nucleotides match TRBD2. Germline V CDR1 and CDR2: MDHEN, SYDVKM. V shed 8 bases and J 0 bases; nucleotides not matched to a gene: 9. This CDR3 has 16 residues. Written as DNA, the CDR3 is TGTGCCAGCTATGATATAGCGGGAGTCAGCACAGATACGCAGTATTTT. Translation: CASYDIAGVSTDTQYF.

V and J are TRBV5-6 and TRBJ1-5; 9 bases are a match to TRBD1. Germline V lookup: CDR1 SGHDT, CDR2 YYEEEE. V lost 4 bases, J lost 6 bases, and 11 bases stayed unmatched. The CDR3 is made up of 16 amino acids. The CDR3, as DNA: TGTGCCAGCAGCCACACCGGGACAGGGACGGGTCAGCCCCAGCATTTT. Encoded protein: CASSHTGTGTGQPQHF.

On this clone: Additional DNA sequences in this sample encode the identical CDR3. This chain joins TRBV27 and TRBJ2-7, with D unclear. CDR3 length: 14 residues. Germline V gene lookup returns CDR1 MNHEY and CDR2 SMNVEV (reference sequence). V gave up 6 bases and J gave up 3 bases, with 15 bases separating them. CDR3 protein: CASSPRRRNYEQYF. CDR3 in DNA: TGTGCCAGCAGCCCGCGGCGGAGAAACTACGAGCAGTACTTC.

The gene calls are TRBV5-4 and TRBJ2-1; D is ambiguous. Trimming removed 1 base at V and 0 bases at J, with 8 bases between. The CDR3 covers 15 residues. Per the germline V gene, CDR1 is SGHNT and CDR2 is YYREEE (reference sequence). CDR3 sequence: CASSLTGFSYNEQFF. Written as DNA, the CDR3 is TGTGCCAGCAGCTTGACGGGTTTCTCCTACAATGAGCAGTTCTTC.

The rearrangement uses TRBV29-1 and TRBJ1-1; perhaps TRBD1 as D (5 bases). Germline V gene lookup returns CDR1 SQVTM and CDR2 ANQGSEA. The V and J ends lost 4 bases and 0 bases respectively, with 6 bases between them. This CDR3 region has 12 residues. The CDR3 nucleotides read TGCAGCGTTGGGGGGGTGAACACTGAAGCTTTCTTT. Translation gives CSVGGVNTEAFF.

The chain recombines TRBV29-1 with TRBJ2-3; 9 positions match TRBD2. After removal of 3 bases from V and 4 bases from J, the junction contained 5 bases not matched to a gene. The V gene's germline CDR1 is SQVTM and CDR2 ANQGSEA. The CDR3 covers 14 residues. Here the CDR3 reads CSVEVAGDPDTQYF. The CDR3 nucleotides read TGCAGCGTTGAGGTAGCGGGAGACCCAGATACGCAGTATTTT.

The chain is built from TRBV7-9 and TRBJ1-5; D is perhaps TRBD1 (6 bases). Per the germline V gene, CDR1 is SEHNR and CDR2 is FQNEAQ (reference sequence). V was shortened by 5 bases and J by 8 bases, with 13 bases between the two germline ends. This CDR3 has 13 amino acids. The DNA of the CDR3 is TGTGCCAGCAGCCTGCAGGGGTTGGAGCCCCAGCATTTT. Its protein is CASSLQGLEPQHF.

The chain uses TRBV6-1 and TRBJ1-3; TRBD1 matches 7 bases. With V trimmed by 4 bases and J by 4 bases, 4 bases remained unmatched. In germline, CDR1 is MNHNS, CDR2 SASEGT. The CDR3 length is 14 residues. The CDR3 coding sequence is TGTGCCAGCAGTGCGACAGGGACCGGAAACACCATATATTTT. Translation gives CASSATGTGNTIYF.

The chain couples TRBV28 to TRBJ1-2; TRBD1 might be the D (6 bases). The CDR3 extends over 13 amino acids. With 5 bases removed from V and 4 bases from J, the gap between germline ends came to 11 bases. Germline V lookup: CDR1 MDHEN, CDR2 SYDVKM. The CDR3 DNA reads TGTGCCAGCAGTACGGACAGAGCCTATGGCTACACCTTC. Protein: CASSTDRAYGYTF.

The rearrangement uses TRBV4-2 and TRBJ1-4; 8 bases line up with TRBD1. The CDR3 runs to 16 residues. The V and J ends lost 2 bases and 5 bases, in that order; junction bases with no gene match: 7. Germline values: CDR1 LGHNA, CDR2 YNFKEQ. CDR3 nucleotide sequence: TGTGCCAGCAGCCAATTGACAGGGGAACACAATGAAAAACTGTTTTTT. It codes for CASSQLTGEHNEKLFF.

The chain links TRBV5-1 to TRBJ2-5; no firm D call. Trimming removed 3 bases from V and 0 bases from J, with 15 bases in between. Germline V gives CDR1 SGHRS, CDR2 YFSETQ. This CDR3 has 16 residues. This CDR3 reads CASSSTTRTDQETQYF. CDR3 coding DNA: TGCGCCAGCAGCTCAACGACACGCACGGACCAAGAGACCCAGTACTTC.

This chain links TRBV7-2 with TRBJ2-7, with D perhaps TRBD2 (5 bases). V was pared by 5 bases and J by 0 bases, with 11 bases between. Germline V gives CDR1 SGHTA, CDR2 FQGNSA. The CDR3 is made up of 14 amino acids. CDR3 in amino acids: CASSLQEDSYEQYF. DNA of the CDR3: TGTGCCAGCAGCCTCCAGGAGGACTCCTACGAGCAGTACTTC.

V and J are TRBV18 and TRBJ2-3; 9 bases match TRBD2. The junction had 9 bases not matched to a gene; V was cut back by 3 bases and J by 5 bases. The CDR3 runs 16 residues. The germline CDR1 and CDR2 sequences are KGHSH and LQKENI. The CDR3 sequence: CASSPRAGGPEDTQYF. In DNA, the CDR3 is TGTGCCAGCTCACCGCGGGCGGGAGGGCCCGAAGATACGCAGTATTTT.

The CDR3 sequence is CASSPNPGGPYNEQFF. CDR3 bases: TGTGCCAGCAGCCCGAACCCGGGAGGCCCTTACAATGAGCAGTTCTTC. The chain links TRBV11-3 to TRBJ2-1, with 7 positions matching TRBD2. V lost 5 bases and J lost 4; bases outside the gene matches: 11. The length of the CDR3 is 16 residues. The germline CDR1 and CDR2 sequences are SGHNT and YENEEA.

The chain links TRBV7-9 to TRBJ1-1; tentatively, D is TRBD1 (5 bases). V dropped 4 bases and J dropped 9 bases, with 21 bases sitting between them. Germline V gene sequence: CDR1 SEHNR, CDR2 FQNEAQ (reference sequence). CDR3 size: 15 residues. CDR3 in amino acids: CASSSPPSGLAKAFF. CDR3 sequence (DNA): TGTGCCAGCAGCTCCCCGCCCTCAGGGCTCGCCAAAGCTTTCTTT.

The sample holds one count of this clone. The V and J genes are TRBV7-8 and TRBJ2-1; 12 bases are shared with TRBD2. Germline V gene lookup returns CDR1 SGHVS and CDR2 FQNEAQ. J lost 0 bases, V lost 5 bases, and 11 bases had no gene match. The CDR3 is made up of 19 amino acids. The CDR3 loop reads CASSPRLAGARSSYNEQFF. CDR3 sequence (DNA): TGTGCCAGCAGCCCCCGACTAGCGGGAGCTAGGAGCTCCTACAATGAGCAGTTCTTC.

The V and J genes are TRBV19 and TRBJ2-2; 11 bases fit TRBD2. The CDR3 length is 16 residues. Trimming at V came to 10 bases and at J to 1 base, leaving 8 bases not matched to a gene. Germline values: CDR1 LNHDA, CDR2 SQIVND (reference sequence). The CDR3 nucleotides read TGTGCCAATAATACCGGGACTAGCGGGAACACCGGGGAGCTGTTTTTT. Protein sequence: CANNTGTSGNTGELFF.

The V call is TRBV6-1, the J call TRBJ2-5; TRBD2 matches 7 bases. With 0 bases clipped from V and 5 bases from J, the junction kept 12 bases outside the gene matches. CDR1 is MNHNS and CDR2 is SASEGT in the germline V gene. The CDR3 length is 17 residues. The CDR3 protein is CASSEAPPGGSRETQYF. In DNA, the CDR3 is TGTGCCAGCAGTGAAGCCCCCCCAGGCGGGAGCCGGGAGACCCAGTACTTC.